Below are 32 T cell receptor beta chains sequenced from a single sample in a study of early T cells in non-severe SARS-CoV-2 infection. MiXCR, applied by TCRdb to the 5' RACE reads, yields one record per CDR3 protein. The table has 46,000 or so distinct CDR3 sequences, almost 7.5% seen once; the top ten hold around 8%. The sequenced material came from whole blood. These receptors were collected from an adult who was a healthcare worker with PCR-confirmed SARS-CoV-2 infection or an uninfected control (not recorded which).

This clonotype has a count of ten or more. J is TRBJ2-5 and V is TRBV27; TRBD2 agrees at 15 bases. The germline CDR1 and CDR2 sequences are MNHEY and SMNVEV (reference sequence). The V gene end was trimmed by 3 bases and the J gene end by 12 bases; junction bases not matched to a gene: 5. CDR3 length: 14 residues. CDR3 DNA sequence: TGTGCCAGCAGTTTGGGACTAGCGGGGGGCTCGGAGTACTTC. This gives the protein CASSLGLAGGSEYF.

The CDR3, as DNA: TGTGCCTGGAGTGTCTCGGGGGAGCTGTTTTTT. This translates into CAWSVSGELFF. The V gene is TRBV30, the J gene TRBJ2-2; D not certain. The germline V gene has CDR1 GTSNPN and CDR2 SVGIG (reference sequence). Between the trimmed V and J ends, which lost 0 bases and 8 bases, there was a span of 4 bases. The CDR3 totals 11 residues.

This clonotype was counted a few times. The chain combines TRBV28 with TRBJ2-7, with a tentative D call TRBD1 (6 bases). The V end lost 2 bases, the J end lost 4 bases, and 12 bases lay between the germline ends. There are 14 residues in the CDR3. CDR1 and CDR2 (germline): MDHEN, SYDVKM. CDR3 sequence (DNA): TGTGCCAGCAGTTTAAAGGGGGTCCGGTACGAGCAGTACTTC. Translating it yields CASSLKGVRYEQYF.

This clonotype was recorded a few times. The rearrangement uses TRBV20-1 and TRBJ2-3, with a possible D match to TRBD1 (6 bases). The V and J ends lost 6 bases and 6 bases respectively, with 16 bases between them. CDR1 DFQATT and CDR2 SNEGSKA come from the germline V gene (reference sequence). The CDR3 is made up of 13 amino acids. This chain's CDR3 is CSAPPTGLDTQYF. The CDR3 nucleotides are TGCAGTGCCCCTCCGACAGGACTTGATACGCAGTATTTT.

The chain joins TRBV6-2 or TRBV6-3 to TRBJ1-2; D is unclear. Trimming stripped 2 bases from V and 4 bases from J, with 14 bases between. This CDR3 spans 15 amino acids. Germline lookup yields CDR1 MNHEY and CDR2 SVGEGT. In DNA, the CDR3 is TGTGCCAGCAGTTACGATTCTCCTATAGGCTATGGCTACACCTTC. It translates to CASSYDSPIGYGYTF.

This clonotype was picked up a small number of times. This sequence joins TRBV28 and TRBJ2-7, with 8 bases fitting TRBD1. The J segment lost 3 bases and the V segment lost 5 bases, leaving 9 bases of the junction unmatched. From germline, CDR1 is MDHEN and CDR2 SYDVKM. The CDR3 length is 15 residues. The CDR3 reads CASSPPGTGSYEQYF. For the CDR3, the DNA is TGTGCCAGCAGTCCCCCCGGGACAGGAAGCTACGAGCAGTACTTC.

The chain employs TRBV28 and TRBJ1-1, with 8 nucleotides matching TRBD1. V lost 8 bases to trimming and J lost 0 bases; unmatched junction nucleotides: 5. Germline V gene sequence: CDR1 MDHEN, CDR2 SYDVKM. CDR3 size: 14 residues. CDR3 coding DNA: TGTGCCAGCCACAGGGGGACGGTGAACACTGAAGCTTTCTTT. It translates to CASHRGTVNTEAFF.

This chain uses TRBV19 with TRBJ1-1; D remains ambiguous. Looked up from germline, CDR1 is LNHDA and CDR2 is SQIVND (reference sequence). Trimming removed 0 bases from V and 0 bases from J, with 11 bases in between. The CDR3 spans 16 residues. The CDR3 is CASSIEAVVLNTEAFF. DNA of the CDR3: TGTGCCAGTAGTATAGAGGCCGTAGTGCTGAACACTGAAGCTTTCTTT.

This clonotype has more than one count but fewer than ten. The chain combines TRBV30 with TRBJ2-7; a possible D gene is TRBD1 (6 bases). V lost 0 bases and J lost 6, with 15 bases in between. This CDR3 has 14 residues. Germline values: CDR1 GTSNPN, CDR2 SVGIG (reference sequence). The DNA of the CDR3 is TGTGCCTGGAGTGTAACAACAGGGTCCGCCGAGCAGTACTTC. Encoded protein: CAWSVTTGSAEQYF.

The rearrangement joins TRBV13 to TRBJ2-1, with D tentatively TRBD2 (5 bases). CDR1 and CDR2 from the germline V gene are PRHDT and FYEKMQ (reference sequence). Trimming cost V 5 bases and J 3 bases, with 14 bases left between them. The CDR3 spans 15 residues. The CDR3, as DNA: TGTGCCAGCAGCCCTAGCCCCGGACGCTACAATGAGCAGTTCTTC. Translation: CASSPSPGRYNEQFF.

The V and J genes are TRBV20-1 and TRBJ2-5; 15 bases are shared with TRBD2. Trimming cost V 1 base and J 4 bases; bases outside gene matches: 4. The CDR3 is 16 amino acids. CDR1 is DFQATT and CDR2 is SNEGSKA in the germline V gene (reference sequence). CDR3 nucleotides: TGCAGTGCTAGAGGGACTAGCGGGGGGGACCCAGAGACCCAGTACTTC. It yields the protein CSARGTSGGDPETQYF.

Ten or more counts support this clonotype. J is TRBJ2-5 and V is TRBV2, with 8 bases identical to TRBD1. CDR3 length: 15 amino acids. V gave up 6 bases and J gave up 5 bases; unmatched junction bases: 11. The germline gives CDR1 SNHLY, CDR2 FYNNEI. The chain's CDR3 is CASRTGTGFVETQYF. As DNA, the CDR3 is TGTGCCAGCAGAACCGGGACAGGTTTCGTGGAGACCCAGTACTTC. The whole variable domain, filled in from reference TRBV2 and TRBJ2-5, reads EPEVTQTPSHQVTQMGQEVILRCVPISNHLYFYWYRQILGQKVEFLVSFYNNEISEKSEIFDDQFSVERPDGSNFTLKIRSTKLEDSAMYFCASRTGTGFVETQYFGPGTRLLVL.

The V and J genes are TRBV6-5 and TRBJ1-5; D unclear. The CDR3 spans 14 residues. Germline-derived CDR1 and CDR2 are MNHEY and SVGAGI. The V end was cut by 0 bases, the J end by 4 bases, with 7 bases between. The CDR3 sequence: CASSYSPRNQPQHF. CDR3 bases: TGTGCCAGCAGTTACTCGCCCCGTAATCAGCCCCAGCATTTT.

There are a few counts of this clonotype. The genes are TRBV12-3 or TRBV12-4 and TRBJ2-7; TRBD1 is a possible D gene (6 bases). Trimming left V 5 bases short and J 2 bases short, with 13 bases between. CDR3 length: 14 residues. DNA for the CDR3: TGTGCCAGCAGTCCTCGGACAGCACCCTACGAGCAGTACTTC. Protein product: CASSPRTAPYEQYF.

This clonotype was recorded many times. The chain is built from TRBV7-2 and TRBJ2-7; tentatively, D is TRBD1 (5 bases). Between the trimmed V and J ends, which lost 0 bases and 10 bases, there was a span of 16 bases. The CDR3 sequence is 14 residues long. CDR1 and CDR2 (germline): SGHTA, FQGNSA. CDR3 sequence (DNA): TGTGCCAGCAGCTTAGCGGAGCAGGGCCGTAACCAGTACTTC. Its translation: CASSLAEQGRNQYF.

This clonotype was recorded at least ten times. The rearrangement joins TRBV4-2 to TRBJ1-6; the D gene is possibly TRBD1 (5 bases). Germline CDR1 and CDR2: LGHNA and YNFKEQ. This CDR3 has 17 residues. V was cut by 3 bases and J by 2 bases, with 14 bases left in between. The CDR3 loop is CASSHGGREAYNSPLHF. The CDR3 DNA sequence: TGTGCCAGCAGCCATGGGGGACGGGAGGCCTATAATTCACCCCTCCACTTT.

This clonotype was counted many times. This rearrangement joins TRBV4-3 to TRBJ2-1; a weak D match, TRBD2 (5 bases). The CDR3 has 13 amino acids. The germline V gene has CDR1 LGHNA and CDR2 YSLEER. V was shortened by 0 bases and J by 10 bases, with 10 bases between the two germline ends. The CDR3 loop is CASSQESGIEQFF. The DNA of the CDR3 is TGCGCCAGCAGCCAAGAGTCGGGAATCGAGCAGTTCTTC.

The gene calls are TRBV28 and TRBJ2-7, with D perhaps assigned TRBD1 or TRBD2 (5 bases each). The germline V and J ends were trimmed by 6 bases and 5 bases, with 14 bases remaining between them. Germline lookup yields CDR1 MDHEN and CDR2 SYDVKM. CDR3 length: 13 amino acids. The CDR3 is CASSLDGTDEQYF. The CDR3 DNA reads TGTGCCAGCAGCCTTGATGGGACCGACGAGCAGTACTTC.

The gene calls are TRBV20-1 and TRBJ2-3, with D perhaps matching TRBD1 (6 bases). CDR1 DFQATT and CDR2 SNEGSKA come from the germline V gene (reference sequence). The V end lost 3 bases, the J end lost 0 bases, and 16 bases lay between the germline ends. This CDR3 has 16 residues. The CDR3: CSASGQLGISTDTQYF. The CDR3 coding sequence is TGCAGTGCTAGTGGACAGTTGGGGATTAGCACAGATACGCAGTATTTT.

This clonotype was seen ten or more times. The chain is built from TRBV12-3 or TRBV12-4 and TRBJ1-1, with TRBD1 as a possible D gene (5 bases). V lost 6 bases, J lost 4 bases, and 9 bases lay in between. The CDR3 spans 12 residues. The CDR3 nucleotides are TGTGCCAGCAGACGTCAGGGCACTGAAGCTTTCTTT. Amino acids: CASRRQGTEAFF.

This clonotype has more than one count but fewer than ten. The chain recombines TRBV18 with TRBJ2-5; D perhaps matches TRBD1 (5 bases). V was trimmed by 0 bases and J by 5 bases, leaving 10 bases between them. This CDR3 has 14 amino acids. CDR1 and CDR2 from the germline V gene are KGHSH and LQKENI. The CDR3 reads CASSPPSSGETQYF. For the CDR3, the DNA is TGTGCCAGCTCACCACCGTCTTCAGGGGAGACCCAGTACTTC.

This CDR3 reads CASSEGSGTQYF. CDR3 DNA: TGCGCCAGCAGCGAGGGGAGCGGAACGCAGTATTTT. V is TRBV10-1 and J is TRBJ2-3; D is perhaps TRBD1 or TRBD2 (5 bases each). The CDR3 covers 12 residues. Trimming took off 6 bases at V and 9 bases at J, with 13 bases between the two ends. CDR1 WNHNN and CDR2 SYGVQD come from the germline V gene (reference sequence).

This clonotype was observed a few times. V gene TRBV6-5 combines with J gene TRBJ1-1; D gene uncertain. The CDR3 is 16 residues long. The V end was cut by 2 bases, the J end by 0 bases, with 13 bases between. From germline, CDR1 is MNHEY and CDR2 SVGAGI. CDR3: CASSYDMADMNTEAFF. The CDR3 DNA reads as TGTGCCAGCAGTTACGACATGGCAGACATGAACACTGAAGCTTTCTTT.

This clonotype has at least ten counts. The chain combines TRBV7-2 with TRBJ1-1; D is ambiguous. The CDR3 runs to 13 residues. Trimming stripped 2 bases from V and 3 bases from J, with 7 bases between. From germline, CDR1 is SGHTA and CDR2 FQGNSA. CDR3 protein: CASSLYPHTEAFF. In DNA, the CDR3 is TGTGCCAGCAGCTTATATCCTCACACTGAAGCTTTCTTT.

In this sample, this clonotype turned up a few times. The V and J genes are TRBV18 and TRBJ2-7, with D perhaps given as TRBD1 or TRBD2 (5 bases each). Germline CDR1 and CDR2: KGHSH and LQKENI. V lost 3 bases and J 5 bases, leaving 23 bases between the germline ends. This CDR3 is built from 17 residues. The CDR3 DNA reads as TGTGCCAGCTCACCTTCCAGGATCGGGGCATCTGAGGACGAGCAGTACTTC. Its translation: CASSPSRIGASEDEQYF.

The chain carries TRBV28 and TRBJ1-1; possible D gene TRBD1, 6 bases. The V end was cut by 6 bases, the J end by 5 bases, with 16 bases between. The CDR3 runs to 14 residues. CDR1 is MDHEN and CDR2 is SYDVKM in the germline V gene. For the CDR3, the DNA is TGTGCCAGCAGCTACAGGGTAGAGAGGACTGAAGCTTTCTTT. Translated: CASSYRVERTEAFF.

The genes are TRBV4-3 and TRBJ2-7; D uncertain. Germline V gene data show CDR1 as LGHNA and CDR2 as YSLEER. The CDR3 sequence is 14 residues long. The ends were cut back, 4 bases at V and 2 bases at J, with 12 bases in the middle. CDR3 region: CASSLGPETYEQYF. CDR3 bases: TGCGCCAGCAGCCTCGGGCCTGAAACCTACGAGCAGTACTTC.

This clonotype was recorded at least ten times. The chain has TRBV27 and TRBJ2-1; 8 bases agree with TRBD1. The V and J ends lost 2 bases and 6 bases, in that order; junction bases with no gene match: 3. Germline CDR1 MNHEY, CDR2 SMNVEV (reference sequence). The CDR3 covers 14 residues. The DNA for the CDR3 is TGTGCCAGCAGTTTACTGGACAGGGTCAATGAGCAGTTCTTC. Translating it yields CASSLLDRVNEQFF.

This clonotype was detected a few times. J is TRBJ1-2 and V is TRBV20-1, with 7 nucleotides matching TRBD1. The germline gives CDR1 DFQATT, CDR2 SNEGSKA (reference sequence). The ends lost 5 bases at V and 8 bases at J; junction bases unmatched: 11. The CDR3 sequence is 13 residues long. The chain's CDR3 is CSALDRVMDGYTF. The CDR3 DNA is TGCAGTGCTCTAGACAGGGTGATGGACGGCTACACCTTC.

This clonotype appeared many times. This chain links TRBV7-9 with TRBJ1-1; D unclear. CDR1 SEHNR and CDR2 FQNEAQ come from the germline V gene (reference sequence). Between the trimmed V and J ends, which lost 1 base and 3 bases, there was a span of 0 bases. CDR3 length equals 11 residues. CDR3 nucleotides: TGTGCCAGCAGCTTAGACACTGAAGCTTTCTTT. Amino acid sequence: CASSLDTEAFF.

The rearrangement uses TRBV28 and TRBJ2-7; tentative D call: TRBD2 (5 bases). With 5 bases removed from V and 4 bases from J, the gap between germline ends came to 21 bases. The length of the CDR3 is 16 residues. Per the germline V gene, CDR1 is MDHEN and CDR2 is SYDVKM. CDR3 in DNA: TGTGCCAGCAGTAACCATAGACTACGCCCCGGTTACGAGCAGTACTTC. This translates into CASSNHRLRPGYEQYF. Full variable domain (missing parts from reference TRBV28 and TRBJ2-7): DVKVTQSSRYLVKRTGEKVFLECVQDMDHENMFWYRQDPGLGLRLIYFSYDVKMKEKGDIPEGYSVSREKKERFSLILESASTNQTSMYLCASSNHRLRPGYEQYFGPGTRLTVT.

This clonotype has at least ten counts. V and J are TRBV5-4 and TRBJ2-7, with D possibly being TRBD1 or TRBD2 (6 bases each). CDR1 is SGHNT, CDR2 YYREEE, per germline (reference sequence). V gave up 4 bases and J gave up 3 bases, with 17 bases separating them. This CDR3 comprises 15 residues. The CDR3 DNA reads as TGTGCCAGCAGCCCCCAGATCGGGGGCTACTACGAGCAGTACTTC. Its protein is CASSPQIGGYYEQYF.